This T cell receptor (beta chain) originates from a study of T cell responses to AZD1222 COVID-19 vaccine. Study-level information: Analyses pooled second doses at about 4 or about 12 weeks. The study, taken as a whole, reports: Spike-specific TCR depth and breadth grew after two AZD1222 doses. Unmutated variant regions are reportedly targeted by nearly half of spike-specific TCRs. Without day 14 samples, only post-peak T cell repertoires were studied.

In the case of this clone: Its antigen remains unidentified.

The germline gives CDR1 MNHEY, CDR2 SVGEGT. The germline V and J ends were trimmed by 3 bases and 0 bases, with 11 bases remaining between them. This CDR3 is 16 amino acids long. Sequencing used immunoSEQ multiplex PCR; TCRdb keeps in-frame clones, though not all of them. The sample lists 95,000 to 150,000 clones; about 87% were seen once. The TCR comes from an adult in good health. The rearrangement links TRBV6-2 or TRBV6-3 to TRBJ2-2; no definite D call. The sample in question was peripheral blood, obtained on day 0 of AZD1222 vaccination. CDR3 nucleotide sequence: TGTGCCAGCAGTTATTTACGGTCCTCGAACACCGGGGAGCTGTTTTTT. Protein sequence: CASSYLRSSNTGELFF.